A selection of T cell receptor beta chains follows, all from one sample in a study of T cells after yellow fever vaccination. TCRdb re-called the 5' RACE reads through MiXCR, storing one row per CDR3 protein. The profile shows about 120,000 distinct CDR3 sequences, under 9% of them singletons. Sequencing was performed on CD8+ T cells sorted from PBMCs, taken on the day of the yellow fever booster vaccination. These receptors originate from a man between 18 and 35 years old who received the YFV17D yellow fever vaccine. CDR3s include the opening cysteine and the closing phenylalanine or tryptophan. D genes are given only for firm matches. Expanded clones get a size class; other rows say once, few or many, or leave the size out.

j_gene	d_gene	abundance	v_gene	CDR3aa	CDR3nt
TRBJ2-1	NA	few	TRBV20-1	CSARGPGVVHNEQFF	TGCAGTGCTAGGGGACCAGGGGTCGTCCACAATGAGCAGTTCTTC
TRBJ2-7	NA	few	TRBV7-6	CASSARTSRGEQYF	TGTGCCAGCAGCGCTAGAACCTCTCGGGGCGAGCAGTACTTC
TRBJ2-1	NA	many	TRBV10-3	CAISEGQRSSYNEQFF	TGTGCCATCAGTGAAGGGCAGAGGAGCTCCTACAATGAGCAGTTCTTC
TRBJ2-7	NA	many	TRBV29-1	CSVETQGYEQYF	TGCAGCGTTGAAACACAGGGCTACGAGCAGTACTTC
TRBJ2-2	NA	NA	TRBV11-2	CASSRVGQENTGELFF	TGTGCCAGCAGTCGTGTAGGGCAGGAGAACACCGGGGAGCTGTTTTTT
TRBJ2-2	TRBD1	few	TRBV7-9	CASRGTGVTGELFF	TGTGCCAGCAGAGGGACAGGGGTTACCGGGGAGCTGTTTTTT
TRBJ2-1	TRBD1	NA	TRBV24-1	CATSGIPGQGSDEQFF	TGTGCCACCAGTGGGATACCGGGACAGGGGAGCGATGAGCAGTTCTTC
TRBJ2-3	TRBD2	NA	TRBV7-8	CASSPPSGYTDTQYF	TGTGCCAGCAGCCCTCCTAGCGGATACACAGATACGCAGTATTTT
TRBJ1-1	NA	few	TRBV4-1	CASSQQGMGTEAFF	TGCGCCAGCAGCCAACAGGGTATGGGAACTGAAGCTTTCTTT
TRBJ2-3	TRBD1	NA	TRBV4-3	CASSSPGSGGEWDTQYF	TGCGCCAGCAGCAGCCCCGGGTCAGGGGGCGAGTGGGATACGCAGTATTTT
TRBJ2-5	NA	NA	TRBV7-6	CASSLDTGAVQETQYF	TGTGCCAGCAGCTTAGATACGGGGGCAGTTCAAGAGACCCAGTACTTC
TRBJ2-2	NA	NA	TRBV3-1	CASRPTGTGGELFF	TGTGCCAGCAGGCCGACAGGTACCGGCGGGGAGCTGTTTTTT
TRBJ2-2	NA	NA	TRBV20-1	CSAREGGRDTGELFF	TGCAGTGCTAGAGAGGGGGGAAGGGACACCGGGGAGCTGTTTTTT
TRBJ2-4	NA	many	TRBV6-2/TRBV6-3	CASSPGLLNIQYF	TGTGCCAGCAGTCCCGGATTGTTAAACATTCAGTACTTC
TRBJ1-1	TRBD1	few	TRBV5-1	CASSQTGFLNTEAFF	TGCGCCAGCAGCCAGACAGGGTTCTTGAACACTGAAGCTTTCTTT
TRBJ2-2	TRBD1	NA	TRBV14	CASSRTGESRTGELFF	TGTGCCAGCAGTCGGACAGGGGAAAGTCGCACCGGGGAGCTGTTTTTT
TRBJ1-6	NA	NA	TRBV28	CASSFGTPSSPLHF	TGTGCCAGCAGTTTCGGCACCCCTAGTTCACCCCTCCACTTT
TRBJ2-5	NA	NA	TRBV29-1	CSVEDLGIQETQYF	TGCAGCGTTGAAGATCTGGGGATTCAAGAGACCCAGTACTTC
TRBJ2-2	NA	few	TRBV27	CASSNLTGELFF	TGTGCCAGCAGCAACCTTACCGGGGAGCTGTTTTTT
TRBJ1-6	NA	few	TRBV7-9	CASSLAGIPLHF	TGTGCCAGCAGCTTAGCGGGTATTCCCCTCCACTTT
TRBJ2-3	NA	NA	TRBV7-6	CASSLGGGTVTQYF	TGTGCCAGCAGCTTAGGGGGGGGCACAGTTACGCAGTATTTT
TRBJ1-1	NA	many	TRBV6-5	CASSYSRGAGTEAFF	TGTGCCAGCAGTTACTCGAGGGGGGCGGGCACTGAAGCTTTCTTT
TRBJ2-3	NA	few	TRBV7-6	CASSLEQGLTDTQYF	TGTGCCAGCAGCCTCGAACAGGGACTCACAGATACGCAGTATTTT
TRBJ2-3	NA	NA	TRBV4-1	CASSQVVAATSTDTQYF	TGCGCCAGCAGCCAAGTAGTAGCGGCGACTAGCACAGATACGCAGTATTTT
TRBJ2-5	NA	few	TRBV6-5	CASSWTARGTQYF	TGTGCCAGCAGTTGGACAGCGCGGGGGACCCAGTACTTC
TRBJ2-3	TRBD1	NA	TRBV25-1	CASRKTGGTDTQYF	TGTGCCAGCAGAAAGACAGGGGGCACAGATACGCAGTATTTT
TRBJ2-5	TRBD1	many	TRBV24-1	CATSDFGQGARETQYF	TGTGCCACCAGTGATTTTGGGCAGGGGGCCCGAGAGACCCAGTACTTC
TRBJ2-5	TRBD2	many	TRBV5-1	CASSLAGGNQETQYF	TGCGCCAGCAGCTTAGCGGGGGGTAACCAAGAGACCCAGTACTTC
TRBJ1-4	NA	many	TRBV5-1	CASSLVGTTNEKLFF	TGCGCCAGCAGCTTGGTCGGGACAACTAATGAAAAACTGTTTTTT
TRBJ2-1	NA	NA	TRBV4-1	CASSPKGAGGGRNEQFF	TGCGCCAGCAGCCCAAAGGGGGCCGGGGGGGGCCGGAATGAGCAGTTCTTC
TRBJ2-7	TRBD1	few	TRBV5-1	CASSSTGGREQYF	TGCGCCAGCAGCTCTACAGGGGGTCGGGAGCAGTACTTC
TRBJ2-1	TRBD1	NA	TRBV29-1	CSVESGTGVNEQFF	TGCAGCGTTGAGTCCGGGACAGGGGTCAATGAGCAGTTCTTC
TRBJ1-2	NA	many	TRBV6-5	CASYYPPYGYTF	TGTGCCAGCTATTATCCGCCCTATGGCTACACCTTC
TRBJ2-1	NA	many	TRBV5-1	CASSLVAVGELYNEQFF	TGCGCCAGCAGCTTGGTGGCGGTCGGGGAACTCTACAATGAGCAGTTCTTC
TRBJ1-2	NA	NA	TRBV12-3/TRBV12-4	CASTPGWTQDNYGYTF	TGTGCCAGCACGCCCGGATGGACACAAGACAATTATGGCTACACCTTC
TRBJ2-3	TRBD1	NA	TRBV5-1	CASSLPGGQGVLTDTQYF	TGCGCCAGCAGCTTGCCAGGCGGACAGGGGGTACTCACAGATACGCAGTATTTT
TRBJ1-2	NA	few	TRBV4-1	CASSQVYAYGYTF	TGCGCCAGCAGCCAAGTTTATGCCTATGGCTACACCTTC
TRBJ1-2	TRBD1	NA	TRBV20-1	CSADSSEQGHYGYTF	TGCAGTGCCGACTCTTCGGAACAGGGGCACTATGGCTACACCTTC
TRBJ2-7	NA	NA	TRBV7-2	CASSLALGPYEQYF	TGTGCCAGCAGCTTAGCCCTTGGACCTTACGAGCAGTACTTC
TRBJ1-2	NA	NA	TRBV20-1	CSARAELVGGYTF	TGCAGTGCTAGAGCCGAACTTGTGGGCGGCTACACCTTC
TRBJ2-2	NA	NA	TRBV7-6	CASSPAGTTNTGELFF	TGTGCCAGCAGCCCCGCCGGGACAACGAACACCGGGGAGCTGTTTTTT
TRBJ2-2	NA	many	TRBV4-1	CASSHLDTGELFF	TGCGCCAGCAGCCACTTGGACACCGGGGAGCTGTTTTTT
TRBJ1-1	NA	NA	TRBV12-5	CASRGPNTEAFF	TGTGCTAGCCGAGGGCCTAACACTGAAGCTTTCTTT
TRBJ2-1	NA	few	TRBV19	CASTPFGSYNEQFF	TGTGCCAGTACCCCTTTTGGCTCCTACAATGAGCAGTTCTTC
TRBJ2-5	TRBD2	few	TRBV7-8	CASTRWTSGEETQYF	TGTGCCAGCACCCGATGGACTAGCGGGGAGGAGACCCAGTACTTC
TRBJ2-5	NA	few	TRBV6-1	CASSEIWNYLYQETQYF	TGTGCCAGCAGTGAAATCTGGAACTATTTGTACCAAGAGACCCAGTACTTC
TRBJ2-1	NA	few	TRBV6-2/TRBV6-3	CASSYVGGGEQFF	TGTGCCAGCAGTTACGTAGGCGGGGGCGAGCAGTTCTTC
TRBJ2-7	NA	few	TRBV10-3	CAISEPQTGSYEQYF	TGTGCCATCAGTGAACCCCAGACAGGCTCCTACGAGCAGTACTTC
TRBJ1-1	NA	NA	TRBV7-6	CASILRVGTEAFF	TGTGCCAGCATCCTTAGGGTTGGAACTGAAGCTTTCTTT
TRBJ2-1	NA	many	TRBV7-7	CASSPLSSYNEQFF	TGTGCTAGCAGCCCCCTATCCTCCTACAATGAGCAGTTCTTC
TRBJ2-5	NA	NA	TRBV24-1	CATSDSDGETQYF	TGTGCCACCAGTGACTCCGACGGGGAGACCCAGTACTTC
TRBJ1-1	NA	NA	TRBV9	CASSVEGAGNTEAFF	TGTGCCAGCAGCGTAGAAGGGGCGGGAAACACTGAAGCTTTCTTT
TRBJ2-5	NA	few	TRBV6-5	CASSPLGGLQETQYF	TGTGCCAGCAGTCCCCTGGGGGGCCTCCAAGAGACCCAGTACTTC
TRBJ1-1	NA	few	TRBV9	CASSVAHRMTEAFF	TGTGCCAGCAGCGTAGCTCACCGCATGACTGAAGCTTTCTTT
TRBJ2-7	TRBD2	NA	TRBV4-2	CASSLDWTSGGVYEQYF	TGTGCCAGCAGTCTTGACTGGACTAGCGGGGGAGTCTACGAGCAGTACTTC
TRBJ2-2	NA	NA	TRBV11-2	CASRGTGELFF	TGTGCCAGCAGGGGTACCGGGGAGCTGTTTTTT